The rows below give T cell receptor beta chains drawn from one sample of a study of CD8 T cells in ankylosing spondylitis. TCRdb recomputed calls from the 5' RACE reads with MiXCR, one row per CDR3 protein. The data contain about 44,000 distinct CDR3 sequences, about 11% of them seen just once; the ten biggest clones take up around 1.4%. The sequenced sample was blood, either unsorted or a sorted T cell fraction (not recorded which). These receptors were taken from a male donor with ankylosing spondylitis or in good health (not recorded which). Each CDR3 is given with its conserved first and last residue. The D gene is left open where the match is weak. The listing skips clone size in some rows; elsewhere it reads once, few, many or a size class.

j_gene: TRBJ2-7; v_gene: TRBV6-1; abundance: NA; d_gene: NA; CDR3aa: CASLEVRGTREQYF; CDR3nt: TGTGCCAGCTTGGAGGTCAGGGGTACGCGCGAGCAGTACTTC
j_gene: TRBJ2-7; v_gene: TRBV28; abundance: many; d_gene: TRBD1; CDR3aa: CASTGQGPYEQYF; CDR3nt: TGTGCCAGCACCGGACAGGGCCCCTACGAGCAGTACTTC
j_gene: TRBJ1-5; v_gene: TRBV5-1; abundance: many; d_gene: TRBD1; CDR3aa: CASSFDRDQPQHF; CDR3nt: TGCGCCAGCAGCTTTGACAGGGATCAGCCCCAGCATTTT
j_gene: TRBJ1-2; v_gene: TRBV12-3/TRBV12-4; abundance: many; d_gene: NA; CDR3aa: CASTLPVGNYGYTF; CDR3nt: TGTGCCAGCACCTTACCCGTTGGTAACTATGGCTACACCTTC
j_gene: TRBJ1-1; v_gene: TRBV3-1; abundance: many; d_gene: NA; CDR3aa: CASSQVFNTEAFF; CDR3nt: TGTGCCAGCAGCCAAGTTTTTAACACTGAAGCTTTCTTT
j_gene: TRBJ1-6; v_gene: TRBV7-2; abundance: many; d_gene: TRBD1; CDR3aa: CASSQDRLNSPLHF; CDR3nt: TGTGCCAGCAGCCAGGACAGGCTTAATTCACCCCTCCACTTT
j_gene: TRBJ1-2; v_gene: TRBV20-1; abundance: many; d_gene: TRBD1; CDR3aa: CSAKTRDRGYGYTF; CDR3nt: TGCAGTGCTAAAACACGTGACAGGGGCTATGGCTACACCTTC
j_gene: TRBJ2-1; v_gene: TRBV12-3/TRBV12-4; abundance: many; d_gene: TRBD2; CDR3aa: CASSFRSGTSYNEQFF; CDR3nt: TGTGCCAGCAGTTTTCGTAGCGGGACAAGCTACAATGAGCAGTTCTTC
j_gene: TRBJ2-3; v_gene: TRBV27; abundance: many; d_gene: TRBD2; CDR3aa: CASSLSGGSTDTQYF; CDR3nt: TGTGCCAGCAGTTTAAGCGGGGGGTCCACAGATACGCAGTATTTT
j_gene: TRBJ1-2; v_gene: TRBV7-2; abundance: many; d_gene: NA; CDR3aa: CASSSWGSYGYTF; CDR3nt: TGTGCCAGCAGCTCCTGGGGCAGCTATGGCTACACCTTC
j_gene: TRBJ1-5; v_gene: TRBV2; abundance: NA; d_gene: NA; CDR3aa: CASSEGRNQPRHF; CDR3nt: TGTGCCAGCAGTGAAGGCCGAAATCAGCCCCGGCATTTT